This T cell receptor beta chain was captured in a study of T-cell reconstitution after alpha-beta-depleted transplantation in children. V was pared by 4 bases and J by 4 bases, with 13 bases between. The CDR3 length is 15 residues. Germline V lookup: CDR1 SEHNR, CDR2 FQNEAQ (reference sequence). A library of TCRbeta sequences, prepared with unique molecular identifiers, was generated. MiXCR was run by TCRdb on the PCR reads, yielding one entry per CDR3 protein. The sample has approximately 270,000 distinct CDR3 sequences, around 25% seen once; the top ten hold 4.8%. The sequences come from PBMCs, mostly from graft donor cells, collected 360 days after TCRalphabeta/CD19-depleted stem cell transplant. This receptor was taken from a female patient between 2 and 15 years old who had a stem cell transplant for congenital amegakaryocytic thrombocytopenia, so the T cells may come from the graft donor. The rearrangement links TRBV7-9 to TRBJ2-2; D unclear. CDR3 region: CASSSRIVGTGELFF. As DNA, the CDR3 is TGTGCCAGCAGCTCTAGAATAGTGGGCACCGGGGAGCTGTTTTTT.